This TCR beta chain was profiled in a study of monozygotic twins with inflammatory bowel disease (dated by TCRdb to 2018 to 2020). In terms of the full investigation: The full study comprised 28 monozygotic twin pairs: nine German pairs (four IBD-concordant, five IBD-discordant) and 19 IBD-discordant Danish pairs. Within discordant pairs, disease-associated traits were sought mainly by comparing IBD patients with their genetically identical healthy co-twins. Each individual had, on average, about 151 000 unique TCRalpha sequences and 181 000 unique TCRbeta sequences available for analysis.

Library creation used 5' RACE. Each TCR library was prepared from around 3.5 ug of total RNA. For each sample, cDNA synthesis was carried out in eight separate reactions using SMARTScribe reverse transcriptase. During cDNA synthesis, template switching introduced unique molecular identifiers that contained a 6-nucleotide sample barcode. Amplification of TCRalpha and TCRbeta cDNA involved two nested PCRs of 16 and 9 cycles, and each PCR was followed by bead purification. Before amplification, the cDNA was treated with uracil DNA-glycosylase and purified using the QIAquick PCR purification kit. The second PCR was the step at which Illumina TruSeq-compatible adapters and sample-specific barcodes were added. TapeStation and Qubit were used to check library quality and concentration, and 4 to 6 ng of each library went into the pool. The pooled libraries were sequenced with 2 x 100 bp reads and custom sequencing primers on an Illumina HiSeq2500 single-index Rapid Run. Concerning the study's data processing: MiGEC version 1.2.6 was used for UMI-based consensus assembly to correct PCR and sequencing errors. MiXCR version 2.1.1 was used to carry out V(D)J alignment, clonotype assembly and CDR3 extraction. To normalise gene usage, clonotype sharing and MAIT/NKT TCR abundance, the top 1000, 10 000 and 20 000 clonotypes in each sample were analysed. Diversity was computed as the inverse Simpson index with the vegan R package after downsampling to 27 000 UMIs. Statistical testing used paired Mann-Whitney U tests on the discordant twin pairs and applied Benjamini-Hochberg correction for multiple testing. TCRdb reprocessed the reads and provides one entry for every CDR3 protein sequence; no DNA is given. Here the V and J calls rest on TCRdb's processing, not on the authors' analysis. This sample's table has entries for approximately 420,000 distinct CDR3 sequences. Around 2.3% of the sample is taken by the ten largest.

A roughly 2.6 ml peripheral blood sample was drawn into PAXgene tubes per donor and stored at -80°C. Without any T cell sorting, total RNA was extracted from whole blood using the PAXgene blood miRNA kit on an automated QIAcube. Peripheral blood from monozygotic twin pairs, either concordant or discordant for inflammatory bowel disease, underwent deep TCRalpha and TCRbeta repertoire profiling that used unique molecular barcoding. For every twin pair, smoking habits were documented, and each individual was categorised as a current, former or never smoker. There are 15 amino acids in the CDR3, from cysteine to phenylalanine inclusive. The record lacks a DNA sequence. The germline V gene (reference sequence) yields DFQATT for CDR1 and SNEGSKA for CDR2. In regard to this clonotype: Its recognized antigen is unknown.

The research as a whole found: The analysis was unable to tell different T cell subtypes apart. Repertoire similarity did not differ between concordant and discordant twins, which could be due to limited statistical power. The results gave no support for a single strong signal or clonotype linked to IBD. Background noise and inter-individual variability may have been introduced into the repertoires by the differing immunosuppressive treatments among patients. Compared with healthy twins, IBD patients shared fewer clonotypes with other individuals, and the difference was most pronounced in patients with signs of disease activity. IBD patients had lower TCRbeta repertoire diversity, measured by the inverse Simpson index, than their healthy co-twins.

The V gene is TRBV20-1 and the J gene is TRBJ2-5. The receptor was derived from a human donor with ulcerative colitis or Crohn's disease, or a healthy co-twin of an affected twin (not recorded which). Sequenced input: blood. The CDR3 protein sequence reads: CSASDPSRTQETQYF.